Each of the 12 T cell receptor beta chains below was sequenced from the same sample in a study of identical twins (TCRdb year 2016). Library construction relied on 5' RACE. TCRdb shows the sequencer as Illumina HiSeq 2000. TCRdb passed the public sequencing reads through fastp at Q25 and MiXCR, retaining productive beta sequences. Rows are unified per CDR3 protein, each entry keeping the most common DNA and genes. A total of hundreds of thousands of distinct CDR3 sequences appear in this sample, over 5% of them only once. The biggest ten clones account for 1.5% to 2% of the sample. The source material was naive T cells sorted from blood. What the cell subset or site label conveys for this sample: cells isolated with a human naive T-cell isolation kit. The receptors here all came from a man between 18 and 29 years old in good health.

The J gene is TRBJ2-5, the V gene TRBV10-3; TRBD2 agrees at 7 bases. V shed 7 bases and J 1 base; nucleotides not matched to a gene: 6. The CDR3 has 14 amino acids. The germline gives CDR1 ENHRY, CDR2 SYGVKD. CDR3 residues: CAITPGLGQETQYF. DNA of the CDR3: TGTGCCATCACCCCCGGACTAGGCCAAGAGACCCAGTACTTC.

In its sample, this clonotype was seen many times. The chain joins TRBV5-6 to TRBJ2-1; D not certain. The CDR3 covers 12 residues. Germline V gene data show CDR1 as SGHDT and CDR2 as YYEEEE. Trimming left V 2 bases short and J 7 bases short, with 7 bases between. The CDR3 spells CASSFKGNEQFF. As DNA, the CDR3 is TGTGCCAGCAGCTTTAAAGGGAATGAGCAGTTCTTC.

This clonotype was picked up many times. The chain employs TRBV4-2 and TRBJ1-1; no firm D call. This CDR3 region has 15 residues. Germline loops: CDR1 LGHNA, CDR2 YNFKEQ. V shed 4 bases and J shed 3 bases, with 15 bases lying between them. The CDR3 DNA sequence: TGTGCCAGCAGCCCCTCGGCCGCCACGGACACTGAAGCTTTCTTT. It is translated as CASSPSAATDTEAFF.

The chain recombines TRBV18 with TRBJ2-1, with TRBD2 identical over 9 bases. Germline lookup yields CDR1 KGHSH and CDR2 LQKENI. V lost 3 bases and J lost 0; bases outside the gene matches: 15. CDR3 size: 20 residues. The CDR3 loop reads CASSPPPGLAPQSSYNEQFF. CDR3 coding DNA: TGTGCCAGCTCACCGCCACCGGGACTAGCTCCTCAGAGCTCCTACAATGAGCAGTTCTTC. Complete variable domain (other parts from reference TRBV18 and TRBJ2-1): NAGVMQNPRHLVRRRGQEARLRCSPMKGHSHVYWYRQLPEEGLKFMVYLQKENIIDESGMPKERFSAEFPKEGPSILRIQQVVRGDSAAYFCASSPPPGLAPQSSYNEQFFGPGTRLTVL.

This clonotype was seen many times. The rearrangement links TRBV24-1 to TRBJ1-3, with 12 positions matching TRBD1. CDR1 is KGHDR, CDR2 SFDVKD, per germline. Losses at the gene ends were 3 bases for V and 0 bases for J; bases not matched to a gene: 8. This CDR3 spans 19 amino acids. DNA of the CDR3: TGTGCCACCAGTGATCCCGGGACAGGGGGCACCTCCTCTGGAAACACCATATATTTT. This codes for CATSDPGTGGTSSGNTIYF.

This clonotype was detected ten times or more. The chain joins TRBV3-1 to TRBJ2-7; possibly TRBD1 for D (6 bases). V shed 1 base and J shed 5 bases, with 15 bases lying between them. The length of the CDR3 is 15 residues. Germline CDR1 reads LGHDT; CDR2 reads YNNKEL (reference sequence). Here the CDR3 reads CASSQGQGLIDEQYF. The CDR3 DNA follows: TGTGCCAGCAGCCAAGGTCAGGGGCTGATCGACGAGCAGTACTTC.

The table lists this clonotype with many counts. V is TRBV10-3 and J is TRBJ2-1, with D maybe TRBD2 (6 bases). Per germline, CDR1 ENHRY and CDR2 SYGVKD. The CDR3 totals 11 residues. V was shortened by 7 bases and J by 9 bases, with 10 bases between the two germline ends. CDR3 protein: CAITAGSEQFF. For the CDR3, the DNA is TGTGCCATCACGGCGGGGAGTGAGCAGTTCTTC.

This clonotype was seen a few times. The gene calls are TRBV15 and TRBJ2-7; 10 bases are a match to TRBD1. The junction had 5 bases not matched to a gene; V was cut back by 5 bases and J by 4 bases. CDR1 is LNHNV, CDR2 YYDKDF, per germline (reference sequence). This CDR3 is 14 amino acids long. The CDR3 nucleotides read TGTGCCACCAGCCCAGACAGGGGGCTTTACGAGCAGTACTTC. Translation gives CATSPDRGLYEQYF.

Only a few counts were recorded for this clonotype. V is TRBV4-3 and J is TRBJ2-1; TRBD2 might be the D (6 bases). Trimming left V 4 bases short and J 9 bases short, with 13 bases between. This CDR3 region has 13 residues. CDR1 and CDR2 (germline): LGHNA, YSLEER. CDR3 residues: CASSLSLEGEQFF. In DNA, the CDR3 is TGCGCCAGCAGCCTGTCTCTGGAGGGTGAGCAGTTCTTC.

The chain couples TRBV3-1 to TRBJ2-2; TRBD2 aligns across 10 bases. The CDR3 is made up of 17 amino acids. Germline CDR1 LGHDT, CDR2 YNNKEL (reference sequence). Unmatched junction bases numbered 8, after V lost 6 bases and J lost 1 base. The CDR3 reads CASSLQRLAGNTGELFF. CDR3 nucleotides: TGTGCCAGCAGTCTACAAAGACTAGCGGGGAACACCGGGGAGCTGTTTTTT.

This clonotype was counted at least ten times. This chain joins TRBV3-1 and TRBJ2-1; 13 bases map to TRBD2. V lost 0 bases to trimming and J lost 12 bases; unmatched junction nucleotides: 2. Germline V gene lookup returns CDR1 LGHDT and CDR2 YNNKEL (reference sequence). This CDR3 contains 14 residues. CDR3 protein: CASSQEGLAGSQFF. The CDR3 DNA is TGTGCCAGCAGCCAAGAGGGACTAGCGGGATCGCAGTTCTTC.

There are a few counts of this clonotype. The rearrangement joins TRBV30 to TRBJ1-1; D is undetermined. The CDR3 loop spans 11 amino acids. The V and J ends lost 1 base and 9 bases respectively, with 9 bases between them. From germline, CDR1 is GTSNPN and CDR2 SVGIG (reference sequence). Here the CDR3 reads CAWSDRNKAFF. The CDR3 nucleotides read TGTGCCTGGAGTGACCGAAATAAAGCTTTCTTT. The complete variable domain, with remaining parts taken from reference TRBV30 and TRBJ1-1, reads SQTIHQWPATLVQPVGSPLSLECTVEGTSNPNLYWYRQAAGRGLQLLFYSVGIGQISSEVPQNLSASRPQDRQFILSSKKLLLSDSGFYLCAWSDRNKAFFGQGTRLTVV.